A single TCR beta chain is shown here with its context. The antigen remains unidentified. This sample stems from a study of shared clonotypes between healthy human individuals. Study conclusions and caveats: Memory subsets generally showed smaller estimated richness than naive subsets did. Shared clonotypes across all four donors exceeded non-shared ones in generation probability.

This CDR3 contains 15 residues. The germline V gene encodes CDR1 SEHNR and CDR2 FQNEAQ (reference sequence). V was pared by 0 bases and J by 2 bases, with 10 bases between. TCRdb's table, derived via immunoSEQ multiplex PCR, lists solely in-frame clones and lacks some. The sample lists some 2,500,000 clones; 85% to 95% were seen once. The rearrangement joins TRBV7-9 to TRBJ2-5; D possibly uses TRBD1 or TRBD2 (6 bases each). The origin of this receptor is a man in his late teens or twenties in good health. Some clones in this sample may be carry-over from other donors' samples. What was sequenced was naive CD4+ T cells from PBMCs. Documented subset: CD45RA+ positively selected. CDR3 coding DNA: TGTGCCAGCAGCTTAGCCGGGGGCGGACAAGAGACCCAGTACTTC. Translation: CASSLAGGGQETQYF. Looking up the rest from reference TRBV7-9 and TRBJ2-5 gives the full variable domain: DTGVSQNPRHKITKRGQNVTFRCDPISEHNRLYWYRQTLGQGPEFLTYFQNEAQLEKSRLLSDRFSAERPKGSFSTLEIQRTEQGDSAMYLCASSLAGGGQETQYFGPGTRLLVL.